Detailed here is one T cell receptor (beta chain). The sample is drawn from a study of technical replicates of blood from a few donors. Profiling relied on immunoSEQ multiplex PCR, and the TCRdb table lists in-frame clones only, not all of them. Of 65,000 to 95,000 clones in the sample, around 94% were seen once. Germline lookup yields CDR1 SGDLS and CDR2 YYNGEE. The J segment lost 3 bases and the V segment lost 4 bases, leaving 6 bases of the junction unmatched. The CDR3 spans 16 residues. This clonotype was sampled from a human donor in good health. Sequencing was carried out using T cells isolated from PBMCs. The chain has TRBV9 and TRBJ2-7; 14 bases map to TRBD2. CDR3 loop: CASSPGLAGVYYEQYF. The CDR3 nucleotides are TGTGCCAGCAGCCCGGGACTAGCGGGAGTATACTACGAGCAGTACTTC.